A selection of T cell receptor beta chains follows, all from one sample in a study of tumor-infiltrating lymphocytes in localized non-small cell lung cancer. Assay used: immunoSEQ multiplex PCR; TCRdb lists only in-frame clones, some missing. The table shows nearly 9,500 clones, with 70% to 80% occurring only once. The specimen was uninvolved lung tissue not adjacent to the tumor. These receptor sequences come from a human donor with non-small cell lung cancer. Each CDR3 is given with its conserved first and last residue. The D gene is left open where the match is weak. Clone size, where shown, is once, few, many, or a class for clones that have expanded.

CDR3aa: CASSKGEPDTQYF
CDR3nt: TGTGCCAGCAGCAAAGGGGAGCCAGATACGCAGTATTTT
j_gene: TRBJ2-3
abundance: .
v_gene: TRBV6-1
d_gene: .

CDR3aa: CASSLYSNSPLHF
CDR3nt: TGTGCCAGCAGTTTGTACAGCAATTCACCCCTCCACTTT
j_gene: TRBJ1-6
abundance: .
v_gene: TRBV27
d_gene: .

CDR3aa: CSGRLVDRGGETQYF
CDR3nt: TGCAGCGGGCGCCTTGTGGACAGGGGAGGAGAGACCCAGTACTTC
j_gene: TRBJ2-5
abundance: .
v_gene: TRBV29-1
d_gene: TRBD1

CDR3aa: CASKRGVQPQHF
CDR3nt: TGTGCCAGCAAGAGGGGCGTTCAGCCCCAGCATTTT
j_gene: TRBJ1-5
abundance: .
v_gene: TRBV28
d_gene: .

CDR3aa: CASSVNGQGRAFF
CDR3nt: TGTGCCAGCAGCGTTAACGGACAAGGTCGAGCTTTCTTT
j_gene: TRBJ1-1
abundance: .
v_gene: TRBV9
d_gene: .

CDR3aa: CASSLSSGGAHNEQFF
CDR3nt: TGTGCCAGCAGCCTATCTAGCGGGGGGGCCCACAATGAGCAGTTCTTC
j_gene: TRBJ2-1
abundance: few
v_gene: TRBV5-6
d_gene: TRBD2

CDR3aa: CASSYGGSVEKLFF
CDR3nt: TGTGCCAGCAGTTACGGGGGGTCCGTTGAAAAACTGTTTTTT
j_gene: TRBJ1-4
abundance: .
v_gene: TRBV6-6
d_gene: .

CDR3aa: CASSLAPGGTYNEQFF
CDR3nt: TGCGCCAGCAGCTTGGCACCAGGAGGCACCTACAATGAGCAGTTCTTC
j_gene: TRBJ2-1
abundance: .
v_gene: TRBV5-1
d_gene: .

CDR3aa: CASSTTGGGTEAFF
CDR3nt: TGTGCCAGCAGCACAACGGGGGGAGGAACTGAAGCTTTCTTT
j_gene: TRBJ1-1
abundance: .
v_gene: TRBV2
d_gene: .

CDR3aa: CASGSGTGGDYGYTF
CDR3nt: TGTGCCAGCGGGTCCGGGACAGGGGGCGACTATGGCTACACCTTC
j_gene: TRBJ1-2
abundance: .
v_gene: TRBV28
d_gene: TRBD1

CDR3aa: CASSFLETASYGYTF
CDR3nt: TGTGCCAGCAGTTTCCTCGAGACAGCTTCCTATGGCTACACCTTC
j_gene: TRBJ1-2
abundance: .
v_gene: TRBV6-1
d_gene: .

CDR3aa: CASRRSMNTEAFF
CDR3nt: TGTGCCAGCAGGCGCTCCATGAACACTGAAGCTTTCTTT
j_gene: TRBJ1-1
abundance: .
v_gene: TRBV6-5
d_gene: .

CDR3aa: CASSSGDRVPDTQYF
CDR3nt: TGTGCCAGCAGCTCAGGGGACAGGGTTCCAGATACGCAGTATTTT
j_gene: TRBJ2-3
abundance: .
v_gene: TRBV28
d_gene: TRBD1

CDR3aa: CASSLAGQPQHF
CDR3nt: TGTGCCAGCAGCTTAGCGGGTCAGCCCCAGCATTTT
j_gene: TRBJ1-5
abundance: .
v_gene: TRBV11-2
d_gene: .

CDR3aa: CASSLLQGANTEAFF
CDR3nt: TGTGCCAGCAGCCTCCTTCAGGGGGCGAACACTGAAGCTTTCTTT
j_gene: TRBJ1-1
abundance: .
v_gene: TRBV11-2
d_gene: TRBD1

CDR3aa: CASSPGTATGELFF
CDR3nt: TGTGCCAGCAGCCCCGGGACGGCAACCGGGGAGCTGTTTTTT
j_gene: TRBJ2-2
abundance: .
v_gene: TRBV28
d_gene: .

CDR3aa: CASSLFGSDTQYF
CDR3nt: TGTGCCAGCAGCTTATTCGGATCCGATACGCAGTATTTT
j_gene: TRBJ2-3
abundance: .
v_gene: TRBV7-6
d_gene: .

CDR3aa: CASSVGEGTGINEQYF
CDR3nt: TGTGCCAGCAGCGTAGGTGAAGGGACAGGGATTAACGAGCAGTACTTC
j_gene: TRBJ2-7
abundance: .
v_gene: TRBV9
d_gene: TRBD1

CDR3aa: CASSLRVGGVWDGYTF
CDR3nt: TGCGCCAGCAGCTTGAGGGTAGGGGGCGTCTGGGATGGCTACACCTTC
j_gene: TRBJ1-2
abundance: once
v_gene: TRBV5-1
d_gene: TRBD1

CDR3aa: CASSLGGGGYNEQFF
CDR3nt: TGCGCCAGCAGCTTGGGGGGCGGAGGGTACAATGAGCAGTTCTTC
j_gene: TRBJ2-1
abundance: .
v_gene: TRBV5-1
d_gene: .

CDR3aa: CASIGGGGPTGELFF
CDR3nt: TGTGCCAGCATCGGAGGGGGGGGGCCCACCGGGGAGCTGTTTTTT
j_gene: TRBJ2-2
abundance: .
v_gene: TRBV7-3
d_gene: .

CDR3aa: CASSEGTSGYNEQFF
CDR3nt: TGTGCCAGCAGTGAAGGGACTAGCGGGTACAATGAGCAGTTCTTC
j_gene: TRBJ2-1
abundance: .
v_gene: TRBV25-1
d_gene: TRBD2

CDR3aa: CASSSQGDEKLFF
CDR3nt: TGTGCCAGCAGCTCTCAAGGAGACGAAAAACTGTTTTTT
j_gene: TRBJ1-4
abundance: .
v_gene: TRBV11-3
d_gene: .

CDR3aa: CSVWGLYNEQFF
CDR3nt: TGCAGCGTTTGGGGACTGTACAATGAGCAGTTCTTC
j_gene: TRBJ2-1
abundance: .
v_gene: TRBV29-1
d_gene: .

CDR3aa: CASSLASGTNTGELFF
CDR3nt: TGTGCCAGCAGCTTAGCAAGTGGGACGAACACCGGGGAGCTGTTTTTT
j_gene: TRBJ2-2
abundance: .
v_gene: TRBV7-7
d_gene: .

CDR3aa: CASSLDIGGADYGYTF
CDR3nt: TGTGCCAGCAGCTTAGATATAGGGGGCGCCGACTATGGCTACACCTTC
j_gene: TRBJ1-2
abundance: .
v_gene: TRBV11-3
d_gene: TRBD1

CDR3aa: CASSFWGGGVYNEQFF
CDR3nt: TGTGCCAGCAGCTTTTGGGGCGGGGGGGTTTACAATGAGCAGTTCTTC
j_gene: TRBJ2-1
abundance: .
v_gene: TRBV5-6
d_gene: TRBD2

CDR3aa: CASSELQGSTEAFF
CDR3nt: TGTGCCAGCAGTGAATTACAGGGGAGCACTGAAGCTTTCTTT
j_gene: TRBJ1-1
abundance: .
v_gene: TRBV6-1
d_gene: TRBD1

CDR3aa: CASSPTLGGTSTDTQYF
CDR3nt: TGTGCCAGCAGCCCGACTTTGGGGGGGACTAGCACAGATACGCAGTATTTT
j_gene: TRBJ2-3
abundance: .
v_gene: TRBV11-2
d_gene: TRBD2

CDR3aa: CASSTGTGEETQYF
CDR3nt: TGTGCCAGCAGCACCGGGACAGGGGAAGAGACCCAGTACTTC
j_gene: TRBJ2-5
abundance: .
v_gene: TRBV6-1
d_gene: TRBD1

CDR3aa: CASSAFRREKTQYF
CDR3nt: TGTGCCAGCAGTGCCTTCCGACGAGAAAAGACCCAGTACTTC
j_gene: TRBJ2-5
abundance: .
v_gene: TRBV2
d_gene: .

CDR3aa: CASSLELWGGTGELFF
CDR3nt: TGTGCCAGCAGCTTGGAATTATGGGGAGGCACCGGGGAGCTGTTTTTT
j_gene: TRBJ2-2
abundance: .
v_gene: TRBV5-6
d_gene: .

CDR3aa: CASSQEWTGPYEQYF
CDR3nt: TGTGCCAGCAGCCAAGAGTGGACAGGTCCCTACGAGCAGTACTTC
j_gene: TRBJ2-7
abundance: .
v_gene: TRBV4-2
d_gene: TRBD1

CDR3aa: CASRIDSNTGELFF
CDR3nt: TGTGCCAGCAGAATCGACAGTAACACCGGGGAGCTGTTTTTT
j_gene: TRBJ2-2
abundance: .
v_gene: TRBV2
d_gene: .

CDR3aa: CASSLGGGAEAFF
CDR3nt: TGTGCCAGCAGCTTAGGGGGAGGGGCTGAAGCTTTCTTT
j_gene: TRBJ1-1
abundance: .
v_gene: TRBV11-2
d_gene: .

CDR3aa: CASTFSGTIEETQYF
CDR3nt: TGCGCCAGCACCTTTTCCGGGACTATTGAAGAGACCCAGTACTTC
j_gene: TRBJ2-5
abundance: .
v_gene: TRBV5-1
d_gene: TRBD2

CDR3aa: CASSLGPEAFF
CDR3nt: TGTGCCAGCAGCCTGGGTCCTGAAGCTTTCTTT
j_gene: TRBJ1-1
abundance: .
v_gene: TRBV2
d_gene: .

CDR3aa: CASSSRRGDYGYTF
CDR3nt: TGTGCCAGCAGCTCTAGACGAGGGGACTATGGCTACACCTTC
j_gene: TRBJ1-2
abundance: .
v_gene: TRBV5-6
d_gene: .

CDR3aa: CASSEARGPYNEQFF
CDR3nt: TGTGCCAGCAGTGAAGCAAGGGGCCCCTACAATGAGCAGTTCTTC
j_gene: TRBJ2-1
abundance: once
v_gene: TRBV6-1
d_gene: .

CDR3aa: CASSRGDSTNQPQHF
CDR3nt: TGCGCCAGCAGCCGAGGGGACAGCACCAATCAGCCCCAGCATTTT
j_gene: TRBJ1-5
abundance: .
v_gene: TRBV5-1
d_gene: TRBD1

CDR3aa: CASIRCGTRTDTQYF
CDR3nt: TGTGCCAGCATTCGATGCGGGACCCGCACAGATACGCAGTATTTT
j_gene: TRBJ2-3
abundance: .
v_gene: TRBV21-1
d_gene: .

CDR3aa: CASSLNYLKTYEQYF
CDR3nt: TGTGCCAGCAGCTTAAATTACCTAAAAACCTACGAGCAGTACTTC
j_gene: TRBJ2-7
abundance: .
v_gene: TRBV7-2
d_gene: .

CDR3aa: CASSRYTDTQYF
CDR3nt: TGTGCCAGCAGCCGGTACACAGATACGCAGTATTTT
j_gene: TRBJ2-3
abundance: .
v_gene: TRBV7-2
d_gene: .

CDR3aa: CASTRPGQGRANTEAFF
CDR3nt: TGTGCCAGCACTCGACCGGGACAGGGAAGGGCGAACACTGAAGCTTTCTTT
j_gene: TRBJ1-1
abundance: few
v_gene: TRBV11-3
d_gene: TRBD1

CDR3aa: CASSQSGTGSKTQYF
CDR3nt: TGCGCCAGCAGTCAATCGGGGACAGGGTCGAAGACCCAGTACTTC
j_gene: TRBJ2-5
abundance: .
v_gene: TRBV23-1
d_gene: TRBD1

CDR3aa: CSVGPRGDTQYF
CDR3nt: TGCAGCGTTGGTCCCAGAGGGGATACGCAGTATTTT
j_gene: TRBJ2-3
abundance: few
v_gene: TRBV29-1
d_gene: .

CDR3aa: CASTQPDRSGYGYTF
CDR3nt: TGTGCCAGCACCCAACCGGACAGGTCGGGATATGGCTACACCTTC
j_gene: TRBJ1-2
abundance: .
v_gene: TRBV6-6
d_gene: TRBD1

CDR3aa: CASRGTGNEQFF
CDR3nt: TGTGCCAGCAGGGGAACAGGGAATGAGCAGTTCTTC
j_gene: TRBJ2-1
abundance: .
v_gene: TRBV6-9
d_gene: .

CDR3aa: CASSLGGSTEAFF
CDR3nt: TGCGCCAGCAGCTTGGGAGGGAGCACTGAAGCTTTCTTT
j_gene: TRBJ1-1
abundance: few
v_gene: TRBV5-1
d_gene: .

CDR3aa: CAISEGGTAQFF
CDR3nt: TGTGCCATCAGTGAAGGGGGCACGGCGCAGTTCTTC
j_gene: TRBJ2-1
abundance: .
v_gene: TRBV10-3
d_gene: TRBD1

CDR3aa: CASSLNEATEAFF
CDR3nt: TGCGCCAGCAGCTTAAATGAGGCCACTGAAGCTTTCTTT
j_gene: TRBJ1-1
abundance: .
v_gene: TRBV5-1
d_gene: .

CDR3aa: CAWTKVRGRNTEAFF
CDR3nt: TGTGCCTGGACGAAGGTAAGGGGGAGGAACACTGAAGCTTTCTTT
j_gene: TRBJ1-1
abundance: once
v_gene: TRBV30
d_gene: .

CDR3aa: CASSSFWTGNEKLFF
CDR3nt: TGTGCCAGCAGCTCTTTTTGGACAGGGAATGAAAAACTGTTTTTT
j_gene: TRBJ1-4
abundance: .
v_gene: TRBV6-1
d_gene: TRBD1

CDR3aa: CASSIGGTGYAGELFF
CDR3nt: TGTGCCAGTAGTATTGGGGGGACAGGGTACGCCGGGGAGCTGTTTTTT
j_gene: TRBJ2-2
abundance: .
v_gene: TRBV19
d_gene: TRBD1

CDR3aa: CASSLSPDQPQHF
CDR3nt: TGTGCCAGCAGCTTATCCCCGGATCAGCCCCAGCATTTT
j_gene: TRBJ1-5
abundance: .
v_gene: TRBV7-2
d_gene: .

CDR3aa: CASTPRGTGYNEQFF
CDR3nt: TGTGCCAGCACTCCTCGAGGGACAGGGTACAATGAGCAGTTCTTC
j_gene: TRBJ2-1
abundance: .
v_gene: TRBV2
d_gene: TRBD1

CDR3aa: CASSSLAGPSGANVLTF
CDR3nt: TGTGCCAGCAGCTCACTAGCGGGGCCCTCTGGGGCCAACGTCCTGACTTTC
j_gene: TRBJ2-6
abundance: few
v_gene: TRBV7-3
d_gene: TRBD2